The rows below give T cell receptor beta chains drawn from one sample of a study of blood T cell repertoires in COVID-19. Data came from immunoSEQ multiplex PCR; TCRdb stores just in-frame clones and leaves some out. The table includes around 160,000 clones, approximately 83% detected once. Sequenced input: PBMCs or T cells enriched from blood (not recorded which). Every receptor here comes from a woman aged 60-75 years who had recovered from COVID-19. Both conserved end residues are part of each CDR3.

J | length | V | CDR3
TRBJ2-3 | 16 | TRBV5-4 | CASSLGAGTTTDTQYF
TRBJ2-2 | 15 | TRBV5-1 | CASRAGAGLTGELFF
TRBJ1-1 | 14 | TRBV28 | CASSSQGLNTEAFF
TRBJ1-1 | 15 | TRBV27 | CASSWTGLGNTEAFF
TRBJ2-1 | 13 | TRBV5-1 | CASSSWTDNEQFF
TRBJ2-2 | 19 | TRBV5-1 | CASRRKISGGKGNTGELFF
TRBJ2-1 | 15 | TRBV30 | CAWSVGLADYNEQFF
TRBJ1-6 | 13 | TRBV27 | CASSLDRASPLHF
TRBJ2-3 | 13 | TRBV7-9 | CASSLVGADTQYF
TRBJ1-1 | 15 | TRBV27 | CASSVIYTANTEAFF
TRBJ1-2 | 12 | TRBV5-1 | CASKTGDNGYTF
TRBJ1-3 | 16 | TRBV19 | CASSIQQGPAGNTIYF
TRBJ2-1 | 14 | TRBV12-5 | CASGPGNSYNEQFF
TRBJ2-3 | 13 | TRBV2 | CASSPQVEDTQYF
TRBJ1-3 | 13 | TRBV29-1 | CSVAGLVGNTIYF
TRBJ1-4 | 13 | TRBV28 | CASSSIGGEKLFF
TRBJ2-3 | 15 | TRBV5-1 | CASSLYGTNTDTQYF
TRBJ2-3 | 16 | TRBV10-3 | CAIKNGLGYSTDTQYF
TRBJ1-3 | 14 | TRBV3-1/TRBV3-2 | CASTMRDARNTIYF
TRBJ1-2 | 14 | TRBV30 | CAWSPGGLIYGYTF
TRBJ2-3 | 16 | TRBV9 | CASSPNPGGWSDTQYF
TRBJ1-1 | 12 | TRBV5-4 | CASSPGQGKAFF
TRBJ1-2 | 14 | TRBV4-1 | CASSQDRQVYGYTF
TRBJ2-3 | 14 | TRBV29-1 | CSVDLRESTDTQYF
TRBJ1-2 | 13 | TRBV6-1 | CASSAQGANGYTF
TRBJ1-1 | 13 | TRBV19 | CASRGQGYTEAFF
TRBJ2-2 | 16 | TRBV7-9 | CASSPWIDRVAGELFF
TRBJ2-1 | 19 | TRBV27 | CASSKVGVGLASSYNEQFF
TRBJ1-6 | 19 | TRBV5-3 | CARGSPRKDDSDYNSPLHF
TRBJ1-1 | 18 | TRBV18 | CASSEGQGMRGFNTEAFF
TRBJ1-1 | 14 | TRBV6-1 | CASSEVFSQAEAFF
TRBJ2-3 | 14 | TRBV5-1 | CASSAVEALNTQYF
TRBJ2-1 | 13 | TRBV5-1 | CASLGTAFNEQFF
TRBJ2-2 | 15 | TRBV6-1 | CASSERGQGAGELFF
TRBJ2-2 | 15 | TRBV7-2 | CASSLRTGVTGELFF
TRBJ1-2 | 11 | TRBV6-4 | CASSGGYGYTF
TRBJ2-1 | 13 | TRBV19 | CASEGQGNNEQFF
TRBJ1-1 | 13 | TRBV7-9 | CASSFTENTEAFF
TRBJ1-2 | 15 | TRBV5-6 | CASSWGTGTFYGYTF
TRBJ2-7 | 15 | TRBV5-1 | CASSTSGTSGTVEYF
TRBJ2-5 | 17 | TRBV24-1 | CATSDSQTSGVSETQYF
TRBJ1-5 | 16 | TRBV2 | CASTDKPGQSYLPQHF
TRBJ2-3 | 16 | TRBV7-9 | CASSFGQGVDTDTQYF
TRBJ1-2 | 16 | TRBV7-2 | CASSLALSTANYGYTF
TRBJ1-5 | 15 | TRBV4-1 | CASSQGAGGNQPQHF
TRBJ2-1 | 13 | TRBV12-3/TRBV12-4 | CASGLAEHNEQFF
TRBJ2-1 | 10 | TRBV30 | CAWGFYEQFF
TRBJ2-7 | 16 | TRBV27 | CASSPQPGQGVYEQYF
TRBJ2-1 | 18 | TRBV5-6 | CASSTQEMGQPSYNEQFF